A single T cell receptor beta chain is shown here with its context. Its matching antigen is unknown. This sample is part of a study of T cell responses to AZD1222 COVID-19 vaccine. Overall study findings and caveats: Of spike-specific TCRs, nearly half reportedly target regions left unmutated in variants. Two doses of AZD1222 preceded a rise in Spike-specific TCR breadth and depth. Donors in the cohort were predominantly white British and more often female, and clonal diversity was possibly underestimated.

Trimming stripped 5 bases from V and 0 bases from J, with 7 bases between. Germline V gene sequence: CDR1 MNHEY, CDR2 SMNVEV (reference sequence). The CDR3 covers 13 residues. TCRdb's table, derived via immunoSEQ multiplex PCR, lists solely in-frame clones and lacks some. The sample consists of over 85,000 clones, about 87% of them appearing once. The J gene is TRBJ1-1, the V gene TRBV27; D remains ambiguous. This specimen was peripheral blood, taken 28 days after the second AZD1222 dose. The clonotype comes from an adult who received the AZD1222 COVID-19 vaccine. This CDR3 reads CASSIRLNTEAFF. For the CDR3, the DNA is TGTGCCAGCAGTATCAGACTGAACACTGAAGCTTTCTTT.